A single TCR beta chain is shown here with its context. What it binds is unknown. The data originate from a study of beta chain features in type 1 diabetes. V was shortened by 7 bases and J by 2 bases, with 10 bases between the two germline ends. From germline, CDR1 is SGHAT and CDR2 FQNNGV. The CDR3 spans 13 residues. Study results and caveats: VDJ junctions in type 1 diabetes patients carried more deletions and fewer insertions. Across all four CD4+ subsets, people with type 1 diabetes showed modestly shorter TCRB CDR3s.

The investigators reverse transcribed all of the isolated RNA, so they sequenced expressed TCRB transcripts. Assay: immunoSEQ multiplex PCR; the TCRdb copy retains only in-frame clones and omits some. The sample has hundreds of thousands of clones, around 15% seen once; the top ten hold 0.022%. Every donor had blood drawn once into heparin, 100 to 150 mL on average. Without exception, sorted populations had purity beyond 95%. The chain recombines TRBV11-2 with TRBJ2-3; D remains ambiguous. The sequence was obtained from a man aged 18 to 29 with type 1 diabetes. Sequencing input: naive CD4+ T cells from blood. CDR3 amino acids: CASTLGYTDTQYF. CDR3 DNA: TGTGCCAGCACCTTGGGGTACACAGATACGCAGTATTTT.